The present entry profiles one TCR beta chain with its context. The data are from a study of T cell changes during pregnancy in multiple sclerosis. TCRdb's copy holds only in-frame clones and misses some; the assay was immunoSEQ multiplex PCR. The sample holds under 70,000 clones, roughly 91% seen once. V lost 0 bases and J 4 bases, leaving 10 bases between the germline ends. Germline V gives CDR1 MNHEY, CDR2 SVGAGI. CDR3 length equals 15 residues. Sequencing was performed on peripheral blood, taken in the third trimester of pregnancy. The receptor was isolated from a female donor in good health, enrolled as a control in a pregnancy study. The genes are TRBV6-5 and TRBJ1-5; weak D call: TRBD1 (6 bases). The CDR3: CASSYSGAGNQPQHF. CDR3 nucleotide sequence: TGTGCCAGCAGTTACTCGGGGGCAGGGAATCAGCCCCAGCATTTT.